This entry lists 19 T cell receptor beta chains sequenced from one sample in a study of Ad26.COV2.S vaccination and SARS-CoV-2 variants. Assay: immunoSEQ multiplex PCR; the TCRdb copy retains only in-frame clones and omits some. The repertoire holds about 680,000 clones, 89% seen once, with approximately 1.5% in the top ten. Described treatment: roughly 18 received Ad26.COV2.S at low or high dose, single or two shots; 5 received placebo; per-sample allocation not given. It was on day 63 after the first vaccine or placebo injection that samples were taken. Sequenced material: peripheral blood, taken in a trial of Ad26.COV2.S vaccine versus placebo. The receptors were gathered from a person between 18 and 65 years old who received the Ad26.COV2.S COVID-19 vaccine or a placebo.

The chain links TRBV7-2 to TRBJ1-4; D is uncertain. From germline, CDR1 is SGHTA and CDR2 FQGNSA. The CDR3 covers 16 residues. Deletions cut 5 bases from V and 8 bases from J, with 21 bases between. The CDR3 sequence: CASSPIHWGGGEKLFF. CDR3 nucleotides: TGTGCCAGCAGCCCCATACACTGGGGAGGTGGAGAAAAACTGTTTTTT.

The J gene is TRBJ2-3, the V gene TRBV11-3; TRBD1 agrees at 8 bases. J was trimmed by 1 base and V by 5 bases; bases with no gene match: 2. The CDR3 sequence is 14 residues long. CDR1 and CDR2 from the germline V gene are SGHNT and YENEEA. Here the CDR3 reads CASSVTGGTDTQYF. CDR3 bases: TGTGCCAGCAGCGTGACAGGGGGCACAGATACGCAGTATTTT.

The CDR3 coding sequence is TGTGCCAGCAAGCAGGGCGGCGCGAGCAATCAGCCCCAGCATTTT. Its protein is CASKQGGASNQPQHF. This chain connects TRBV6-5 to TRBJ1-5; perhaps TRBD1 as D (5 bases). Trimming took off 7 bases at V and 1 base at J, with 14 bases between the two ends. In germline, CDR1 is MNHEY, CDR2 SVGAGI. There are 15 residues in the CDR3.

The V and J genes are TRBV3-1 (or the pseudogene TRBV3-2) and TRBJ1-2; 7 bases are a match to TRBD1. CDR3 length equals 14 residues. V gave up 0 bases and J gave up 4 bases; unmatched junction bases: 2. From germline, CDR1 is LGHDT and CDR2 YNNKEL (reference sequence). The chain's CDR3 is CASSQEDRSYGYTF. The CDR3 region has the DNA TGTGCCAGCAGCCAAGAGGACAGGAGCTATGGCTACACCTTC.

Here the CDR3 reads CASSQARVAGELFF. Written as DNA, the CDR3 is TGTGCCAGCAGCCAAGCCAGGGTGGCCGGGGAGCTGTTTTTT. This chain joins TRBV3-1 (or the pseudogene TRBV3-2) and TRBJ2-2; maybe TRBD1 (5 bases). V gave up 1 base and J gave up 6 bases, with 9 bases separating them. The CDR3 extends over 14 amino acids. Germline V CDR1 and CDR2: LGHDT, YNNKEL (reference sequence).

This clone appeared a few times. In the same sample, other DNA sequences code for this CDR3. The chain combines TRBV27 with TRBJ2-2; the D gene is possibly TRBD1 (6 bases). Deletions cut 2 bases from V and 2 bases from J, with 12 bases between. The CDR3 has 16 amino acids. Germline CDR1 and CDR2: MNHEY and SMNVEV (reference sequence). The CDR3: CASSLIGTLNTGELFF. CDR3 in DNA: TGTGCCAGCAGTTTAATAGGGACACTAAACACCGGGGAGCTGTTTTTT.

The V call is TRBV30, the J call TRBJ2-7; 7 bases match TRBD1. Germline V gene sequence: CDR1 GTSNPN, CDR2 SVGIG (reference sequence). V was clipped by 6 bases and J by 4 bases; unmatched bases: 12. The CDR3 is 14 amino acids. The CDR3: CACTSATGRYEQYF. The CDR3 region has the DNA TGTGCCTGTACGTCTGCGACAGGGCGTTACGAGCAGTACTTC.

The chain is built from TRBV2 and TRBJ2-2, with no clear D. V was cut by 8 bases and J by 4 bases, with 5 bases left in between. This CDR3 has 11 residues. Germline V CDR1 and CDR2: SNHLY, FYNNEI. In DNA, the CDR3 is TGTGCCAGCTCGAGCACCGGGGAGCTGTTTTTT. Its protein product is CASSSTGELFF.

Only one count was recorded for this clone. This chain uses TRBV27 with TRBJ2-1, with D possibly TRBD2 on 6 matching bases. Between the trimmed V and J ends, which lost 8 bases and 6 bases, there was a span of 14 bases. Germline CDR1 MNHEY, CDR2 SMNVEV (reference sequence). The CDR3 runs to 13 residues. CDR3 loop: CASGSLAGNEQFF. DNA for the CDR3: TGTGCCAGCGGCTCACTAGCTGGCAATGAGCAGTTCTTC.

This chain links TRBV12-3 or TRBV12-4 with TRBJ2-3; D may be TRBD2 (5 bases). V lost 5 bases and J lost 3, with 9 bases in between. The CDR3 sequence is 13 residues long. CDR3 protein: CASSAPGTDTQYF. The CDR3 DNA reads TGTGCCAGCAGTGCCCCGGGGACAGATACGCAGTATTTT.

This clone was observed once. V gene TRBV27 combines with J gene TRBJ1-5; D ambiguous. The germline gives CDR1 MNHEY, CDR2 SMNVEV (reference sequence). V was pared by 6 bases and J by 1 base, with 7 bases between. The CDR3 sequence is 13 residues long. The CDR3 loop is CASRWQSNQPQHF. CDR3 in DNA: TGTGCCAGCAGGTGGCAGAGCAATCAGCCCCAGCATTTT.

V gene TRBV30 combines with J gene TRBJ1-5, with D tentatively TRBD1 (5 bases). Germline V gene sequence: CDR1 GTSNPN, CDR2 SVGIG (reference sequence). V dropped 2 bases and J dropped 0 bases, with 17 bases sitting between them. CDR3 length: 17 residues. The CDR3 nucleotides are TGTGCCTGGAGTTGGCAGGGAGGATCGGGTAGCAATCAGCCCCAGCATTTT. Translating gives CAWSWQGGSGSNQPQHF.

This chain connects TRBV27 to TRBJ2-5, with D tentatively TRBD1 (6 bases). The V end lost 1 base, the J end lost 4 bases, and 10 bases lay between the germline ends. CDR1 MNHEY and CDR2 SMNVEV come from the germline V gene (reference sequence). The length of the CDR3 is 14 residues. This CDR3 is CASSLWGRRETQYF. In DNA form, the CDR3 reads TGTGCCAGCAGTTTATGGGGGCGGAGAGAGACCCAGTACTTC.

The chain recombines TRBV5-1 with TRBJ2-3; 9 bases are shared with TRBD1. Germline CDR1 and CDR2: SGHRS and YFSETQ. V dropped 2 bases and J dropped 3; count of bases not matched to a gene: 4. The CDR3 contains 15 residues. CDR3 nucleotide sequence: TGCGCCAGCAGCTTATGGGACAGGGAGACAGATACGCAGTATTTT. Its translation: CASSLWDRETDTQYF.

The DNA for the CDR3 is TGTGCCAGCAGCTTAGTTCCCCAGCAGGGACAGGTCAATTCACCCCTCCACTTT. Its protein product is CASSLVPQQGQVNSPLHF. This chain uses TRBV7-6 with TRBJ1-6; 8 bases are a match to TRBD1. Germline V gene sequence: CDR1 SGHVS, CDR2 FNYEAQ. This CDR3 is built from 18 residues. Unmatched junction bases numbered 12, after V lost 1 base and J lost 7 bases.

The rearrangement uses TRBV18 and TRBJ1-1, with D tentatively TRBD1 (5 bases). Germline CDR1 and CDR2: KGHSH and LQKENI. The CDR3 spans 14 residues. V lost 6 bases to trimming and J lost 3 bases, with 14 bases between them. The CDR3 loop is CASSPGWGDTEAFF. The CDR3 DNA reads TGTGCCAGCTCGCCAGGTTGGGGGGACACTGAAGCTTTCTTT.

This chain links TRBV9 with TRBJ1-3; D is unclear. Per germline, CDR1 SGDLS and CDR2 YYNGEE. The CDR3 is 13 residues long. V was pared by 2 bases and J by 1 base, with 4 bases between. The CDR3 region has the DNA TGTGCCAGCAGCGTTGGTTCTGGAAACACCATATATTTT. Translating gives CASSVGSGNTIYF.

The rearrangement links TRBV19 to TRBJ2-5, with 12 bases identical to TRBD2. The J segment lost 2 bases and the V segment lost 0 bases, leaving 1 base of the junction unmatched. CDR3 length: 16 residues. Germline lookup yields CDR1 LNHDA and CDR2 SQIVND (reference sequence). DNA of the CDR3: TGTGCCAGTAGTATAGATCTAGCGGGGGGGCAAGAGACCCAGTACTTC. Translated, it gives CASSIDLAGGQETQYF.

The chain links TRBV5-6 to TRBJ1-2; 9 nucleotides match TRBD1. After removal of 3 bases from V and 1 base from J, the junction contained 4 bases not matched to a gene. Germline loops: CDR1 SGHDT, CDR2 YYEEEE. CDR3 length equals 15 residues. Written as DNA, the CDR3 is TGTGCCAGCAGCTCCGGGACAGGGATTAACTATGGCTACACCTTC. This encodes CASSSGTGINYGYTF.